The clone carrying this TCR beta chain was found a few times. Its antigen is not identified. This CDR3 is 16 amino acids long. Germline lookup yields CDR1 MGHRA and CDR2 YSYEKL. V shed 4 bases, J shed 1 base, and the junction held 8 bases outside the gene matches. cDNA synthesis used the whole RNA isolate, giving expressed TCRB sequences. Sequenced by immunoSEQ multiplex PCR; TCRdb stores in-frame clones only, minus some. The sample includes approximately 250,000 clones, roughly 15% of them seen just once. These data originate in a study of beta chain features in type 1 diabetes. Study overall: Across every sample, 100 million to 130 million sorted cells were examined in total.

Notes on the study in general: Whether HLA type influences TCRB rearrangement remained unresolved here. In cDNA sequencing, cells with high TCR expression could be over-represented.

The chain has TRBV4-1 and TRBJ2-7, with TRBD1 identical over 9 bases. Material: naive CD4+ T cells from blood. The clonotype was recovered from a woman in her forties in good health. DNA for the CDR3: TGCGCCAGCAGCCTTTCCGCCGGGACAGGGTCCTACGAGCAGTACTTC. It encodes CASSLSAGTGSYEQYF.